A single sample is the source of the 22 T cell receptor beta chains below, sequenced in a study of cytotoxic CD8 clonotypes in ibrutinib-treated CLL. The assay was immunoSEQ multiplex PCR, and TCRdb's table has in-frame clones only and misses some. The sample records some 200,000 clones, over 65% being singletons. The material was PBMCs, obtained after 12 months of ibrutinib treatment. The receptors originated from a human donor with chronic lymphocytic leukemia.

The chain is built from TRBV11-1 and TRBJ1-3; D gene unclear. The V gene's germline CDR1 is SGHAT and CDR2 FQDESV (reference sequence). Deletions cut 5 bases from V and 0 bases from J, with 11 bases between. The CDR3 has 15 residues. For the CDR3, the DNA is TGTGCCAGCAGCCCCGACATCCCCTCTGGAAACACCATATATTTT. Its protein is CASSPDIPSGNTIYF.

A single count supports this clone. The rearrangement joins TRBV29-1 to TRBJ2-7; 7 nucleotides line up with TRBD1. The CDR3 consists of 13 residues. Germline trimming cut 7 bases from V and 0 bases from J; bases unmatched to any gene: 6. Germline lookup yields CDR1 SQVTM and CDR2 ANQGSEA. CDR3 nucleotides: TGCAGCGCCCATGGGACAGCCTCCTACGAGCAGTACTTC. Protein product: CSAHGTASYEQYF.

The rearrangement uses TRBV18 and TRBJ2-2, with a weak D call TRBD2 (6 bases). Germline CDR1 KGHSH, CDR2 LQKENI. This CDR3 spans 16 amino acids. Trimming shortened V by 1 base and J by 11 bases, and 20 bases separated the two germline ends. CDR3 in amino acids: CASSPRSGTPSGELFF. CDR3 DNA sequence: TGTGCCAGCTCACCACGTAGCGGCACCCCAAGTGGAGAGCTGTTTTTT.

This sequence joins TRBV7-2 and TRBJ2-4, with D uncertain. Per germline, CDR1 SGHTA and CDR2 FQGNSA. CDR3 length: 13 amino acids. With 0 bases removed from V and 2 bases from J, the gap between germline ends came to 2 bases. The CDR3: CASSLATKNIQYF. DNA for the CDR3: TGTGCCAGCAGCTTAGCTACCAAAAACATTCAGTACTTC.

The J gene is TRBJ2-1, the V gene TRBV5-1, with no clear D. Germline lookup yields CDR1 SGHRS and CDR2 YFSETQ. Trimming cost V 0 bases and J 2 bases, with 15 bases left between them. This CDR3 region has 17 residues. CDR3 loop: CASSLELPASPYNEQFF. The CDR3 region has the DNA TGCGCCAGCAGCTTGGAGCTTCCGGCGTCTCCCTACAATGAGCAGTTCTTC. The complete variable domain, with remaining parts taken from reference TRBV5-1 and TRBJ2-1, reads KAGVTQTPRYLIKTRGQQVTLSCSPISGHRSVSWYQQTPGQGLQFLFEYFSETQRNKGNFPGRFSGRQFSNSRSEMNVSTLELGDSALYLCASSLELPASPYNEQFFGPGTRLTVL.

Note on this clone: In the same sample, other DNA sequences code for this CDR3. The chain employs TRBV9 and TRBJ2-1; 8 bases fit TRBD1. Germline CDR1 reads SGDLS; CDR2 reads YYNGEE. V shed 2 bases, J shed 3 bases, and the junction held 1 base outside the gene matches. The CDR3 consists of 14 residues. CDR3 sequence (DNA): TGTGCCAGCAGCGTCGGACAGGGCTACAATGAGCAGTTCTTC. This sequence encodes CASSVGQGYNEQFF.

This clone occurred a few times. The chain links TRBV7-9 to TRBJ2-7; 9 bases line up with TRBD1. Trimming at V came to 2 bases and at J to 3 bases, leaving 8 bases not matched to a gene. CDR3 length equals 16 residues. CDR1 SEHNR and CDR2 FQNEAQ come from the germline V gene (reference sequence). As DNA, the CDR3 is TGTGCCAGCAGCTTAAGTTATGGGACAGGGTTCTACGAGCAGTACTTC. Translated, it gives CASSLSYGTGFYEQYF.

The genes are TRBV18 and TRBJ1-5, with D uncertain. This CDR3 has 16 amino acids. Trimming left V 2 bases short and J 4 bases short, with 15 bases between. Germline V lookup: CDR1 KGHSH, CDR2 LQKENI. The CDR3 DNA follows: TGTGCCAGCTCACCAGATCCCCCGCGGGTGAATCAGCCCCAGCATTTT. Its protein product is CASSPDPPRVNQPQHF.

The chain uses TRBV30 and TRBJ2-7; 7 bases are shared with TRBD2. The J segment lost 4 bases and the V segment lost 4 bases, leaving 10 bases of the junction unmatched. Germline lookup yields CDR1 GTSNPN and CDR2 SVGIG (reference sequence). This CDR3 region has 14 residues. The CDR3 coding sequence is TGTGCCTGGAACGGCGGGAGCGTAGTTTACGAGCAGTACTTC. It is translated as CAWNGGSVVYEQYF.

The chain is built from TRBV5-4 and TRBJ2-7; D might be TRBD2 (6 bases). Trimming removed 7 bases at V and 0 bases at J, with 20 bases between. CDR3 length: 16 amino acids. Germline CDR1 reads SGHNT; CDR2 reads YYREEE (reference sequence). The CDR3 region is CASAPTGTFSSYEQYF. In nucleotides, the CDR3 is TGTGCCAGCGCCCCTACCGGGACTTTCAGCTCCTACGAGCAGTACTTC.

The chain uses TRBV27 and TRBJ1-6, with D unclear. This CDR3 contains 10 residues. V was clipped by 8 bases and J by 13 bases, with 9 bases between them. Germline-derived CDR1 and CDR2 are MNHEY and SMNVEV (reference sequence). CDR3 DNA: TGTGCCAGCTCATTAAGTCCCCTCCACTTT. This encodes CASSLSPLHF.

This chain uses TRBV10-2 with TRBJ1-3, with D perhaps TRBD1 (5 bases). Trimming stripped 6 bases from V and 0 bases from J, with 24 bases between. Germline CDR1 is WSHSY and CDR2 is SAAADI. The CDR3 sequence is 19 residues long. The CDR3 here is CASRTGPSDRSLSGNTIYF. CDR3 DNA sequence: TGCGCCAGCAGAACAGGCCCATCGGACCGGAGCCTCTCTGGAAACACCATATATTTT.

Here the CDR3 reads CATSLRVGANEQFF. CDR3 sequence (DNA): TGTGCCACCAGCCTCCGGGTGGGGGCCAATGAGCAGTTCTTC. This chain links TRBV15 with TRBJ2-1; D is perhaps TRBD1 (6 bases). The CDR3 is made up of 14 amino acids. The V and J ends lost 5 bases and 6 bases respectively, with 14 bases between them. Germline CDR1 reads LNHNV; CDR2 reads YYDKDF (reference sequence). The full variable domain, with the rest looked up from reference TRBV15 and TRBJ2-1, is DAMVIQNPRYQVTQFGKPVTLSCSQTLNHNVMYWYQQKSSQAPKLLFHYYDKDFNNEADTPDNFQSRRPNTSFCFLDIRSPGLGDTAMYLCATSLRVGANEQFFGPGTRLTVL.

V usage is TRBV6-6 and J usage is TRBJ2-1; 8 bases fit TRBD2. The length of the CDR3 is 14 residues. Germline CDR1 reads MNHNY; CDR2 reads SVGAGI (reference sequence). V was clipped by 7 bases and J by 8 bases; unmatched bases: 10. CDR3: CASKGSGSLDEQFF. Written as DNA, the CDR3 is TGTGCCAGCAAGGGGAGCGGGAGCTTAGATGAGCAGTTCTTC.

This chain joins TRBV1 and TRBJ1-3; no check of the table's D call, TRBD1, against the DNA was made. TRBV1 is classified as a pseudogene. The CDR3 runs to 15 residues. CDR3 loop: CTSSQGRAAGNTIYF. In nucleotides, the CDR3 is TGCACCAGCAGCCAAGGCAGGGCGGCTGGAAACACCATATATTTT.

This chain joins TRBV2 and TRBJ1-2, with 7 bases matching TRBD1. Germline V lookup: CDR1 SNHLY, CDR2 FYNNEI. The CDR3 loop spans 11 amino acids. V shed 8 bases, J shed 8 bases, and the junction held 5 bases outside the gene matches. The CDR3 reads CASHGQVGYTF. Here the CDR3 DNA reads TGTGCCAGCCATGGACAGGTCGGCTACACCTTC.

The rearrangement links TRBV7-3 to TRBJ2-1; no reliable D call. The ends were cut back, 1 base at V and 0 bases at J, with 7 bases in the middle. There are 15 residues in the CDR3. Germline V CDR1 and CDR2: SGHTA, FQGTGA. The CDR3 protein is CASSLKAGSYNEQFF. The CDR3 DNA is TGTGCCAGCAGCTTAAAAGCTGGCTCCTACAATGAGCAGTTCTTC.

The rearrangement links TRBV29-1 to TRBJ1-5, with TRBD1 as a possible D gene (5 bases). The V end lost 1 base, the J end lost 8 bases, and 24 bases lay between the germline ends. This CDR3 has 17 amino acids. CDR1 and CDR2 (germline): SQVTM, ANQGSEA. The CDR3 DNA is TGCAGCGTTGAAGGGCGGCCGTCCTTTCATAGAGGGGAGCCCCAGCATTTT. It is translated as CSVEGRPSFHRGEPQHF.

This chain joins TRBV5-1 and TRBJ2-7; either TRBD1 or TRBD2 may fit D (5 bases each). Germline V gives CDR1 SGHRS, CDR2 YFSETQ. The ends were cut back, 4 bases at V and 3 bases at J, with 11 bases in the middle. The CDR3 is 13 residues long. CDR3 DNA sequence: TGCGCCAGCAGCCGCCGAGGGGACTACGAGCAGTACTTC. Translated, it gives CASSRRGDYEQYF.

This clone was found a few times. CDR3 bases: TGTGCCAGCAGCCCCCGGGGGGTGGGATACAATGAGCAGTTCTTC. Its protein is CASSPRGVGYNEQFF. This sequence joins TRBV9 and TRBJ2-1; 7 bases are shared with TRBD2. Trimming cost V 4 bases and J 4 bases; bases outside gene matches: 8. Germline CDR1 SGDLS, CDR2 YYNGEE. CDR3 size: 15 residues.

There are a few counts of this clone. The V call is TRBV10-3, the J call TRBJ1-5; maybe TRBD1 (5 bases). This CDR3 is 16 amino acids long. The V gene lost 3 bases and the J gene lost 6 bases, with 18 bases spanning the gap. The germline CDR1 and CDR2 sequences are ENHRY and SYGVKD. The chain's CDR3 is CAISDTPGGDGQPQHF. Written as DNA, the CDR3 is TGTGCCATCAGTGACACCCCCGGGGGGGACGGTCAGCCCCAGCATTTT.

This clone was seen a handful of times. The chain carries TRBV9 and TRBJ2-5, with a weak D call TRBD2 (6 bases). The V end was cut by 2 bases, the J end by 11 bases, with 16 bases between. The CDR3 sequence is 13 residues long. Germline CDR1 reads SGDLS; CDR2 reads YYNGEE. CDR3 sequence reads: CASSVGSGTPQYF. Written as DNA, the CDR3 is TGTGCCAGCAGCGTGGGGTCCGGGACTCCACAGTACTTC.